This is a list of T cell receptor beta chains from one sample in a study of blood T cell repertoires in COVID-19. Assay: immunoSEQ multiplex PCR; the TCRdb copy retains only in-frame clones and omits some. This table has roughly 230,000 clones, around 90% appearing once. Input material: peripheral blood. These receptors were obtained from a man aged 25-40 years with COVID-19, enrolled during active disease. CDR3s include the opening cysteine and the closing phenylalanine or tryptophan. The D gene is left open where the match is weak. The size of a clone is reported for some rows only, either as once, few or many, or as a class for expanded clones.

D gene,J gene,clone size,CDR3 length,V gene,CDR3 DNA,CDR3 protein
.,TRBJ1-1,.,11,TRBV29-1,TGCAGCGTCCGGGGAGCCCTTGAAGCTTTCTTT,CSVRGALEAFF
.,TRBJ1-1,.,15,TRBV19,TGTGCCAGTAGTATAGACAGGGTCGGAGTCACTGAAGCTTTCTTT,CASSIDRVGVTEAFF
TRBD1,TRBJ1-4,.,12,TRBV2,TGTGCCAGCAGAACAGACAGGGGGAAACTGTTTTTT,CASRTDRGKLFF
TRBD1,TRBJ2-7,.,13,TRBV2,TGTGCCGCTAAAGGGACAGGGGTTGGCGAGCAGTACTTC,CAAKGTGVGEQYF
.,TRBJ2-2,.,12,TRBV27,TGTGCCAGCAGCCACAGGGCCGGGGAGCTGTTTTTT,CASSHRAGELFF
.,TRBJ2-3,.,14,TRBV5-1,TGCGCCAGCAGCTTGTTGGGGGGGCTGGATACGCAGTATTTT,CASSLLGGLDTQYF
.,TRBJ2-5,once,12,TRBV10-3,TGTGCCATCAGTGATAAGGGGGAGACCCAGTACTTC,CAISDKGETQYF
.,TRBJ2-1,.,15,TRBV7-6,TGTGCCAGCAGCCCCCTTGGGGGGGCCAGGAATGAGCAGTTCTTC,CASSPLGGARNEQFF
.,TRBJ1-5,.,16,TRBV18,TGTGCCAGCTCAACCGAAGACCCCGGGAGCAATCAGCCCCAGCATTTT,CASSTEDPGSNQPQHF
.,TRBJ1-5,.,14,TRBV25-1,TGTGCCAGCAGTGAAGGGGCGGGAGGTCAGCCCCAGCATTTT,CASSEGAGGQPQHF
.,TRBJ2-7,.,15,TRBV3-1/TRBV3-2,TGTGCCAGCAGCCAAGGCGGACAGTGGGGTCTCGAGCAGTACTTC,CASSQGGQWGLEQYF
.,TRBJ1-1,.,13,TRBV30,TGTGCCTGGAGTACATCGGGGAACACTGAAGCTTTCTTT,CAWSTSGNTEAFF
TRBD1,TRBJ2-1,.,15,TRBV5-1,TGCGCCAGCTCCCCTCTAGGGGGCGCAGGAGGAGAGCAGTTCTTC,CASSPLGGAGGEQFF
TRBD1,TRBJ1-1,.,16,TRBV15,TGTGCCACCAGCAGAGTCTCGGGGACAGGGGCCCTTGAAGCTTTCTTT,CATSRVSGTGALEAFF
.,TRBJ2-7,.,16,TRBV5-1,TGCGCCAGCAGCTTGGAGAGCTTGGACAGTGCCTACGAGCAGTACTTC,CASSLESLDSAYEQYF
TRBD1,TRBJ1-2,.,14,TRBV7-3,TGTGCCAGCAGCACGGGACAGGGGTCCGGGGGCTACACCTTC,CASSTGQGSGGYTF
.,TRBJ1-1,.,13,TRBV7-6,TGTGCCAGCAGCTTAGAAGGGGGCACTGAAGCTTTCTTT,CASSLEGGTEAFF
TRBD1,TRBJ1-1,.,15,TRBV2,TGTGCCAGCAGTGTAAGGGACAGGGAGAACACTGAAGCTTTCTTT,CASSVRDRENTEAFF
.,TRBJ1-2,.,13,TRBV27,TGTGCCAGCTCTCCCGGGACTTCTTATGGCTACACCTTC,CASSPGTSYGYTF
.,TRBJ1-3,.,15,TRBV3-1/TRBV3-2,TGTGCCAGCAGCCCACATCCATCCTCTGGAAACACCATATATTTT,CASSPHPSSGNTIYF
TRBD1,TRBJ2-1,.,17,TRBV9,TGTGCCAGCAGCGTAGCCCCTCTCGGACAGGGGAACAATGAGCAGTTCTTC,CASSVAPLGQGNNEQFF
.,TRBJ2-7,.,11,TRBV27,TGTGCCAGCGGTAGGAGTGGCGAGCAGTACTTC,CASGRSGEQYF
TRBD1,TRBJ1-2,.,15,TRBV9,TGTGCCAGCAGCCCCGGGACAGGACACCCCTATGGCTACACCTTC,CASSPGTGHPYGYTF
TRBD1,TRBJ1-4,.,17,TRBV7-6,TGTGCCAGCAGCGAACGGACAGGGGCTGGAGTGGGCGAAAAACTGTTTTTT,CASSERTGAGVGEKLFF
TRBD1,TRBJ1-4,.,15,TRBV10-3,TGTGCCATCAGTGAACAACAGGGGGCGAGTGAAAAACTGTTTTTT,CAISEQQGASEKLFF
.,TRBJ1-2,.,13,TRBV20-1,TGCAGTGCTAGTGATAGGAGCGGCTATGGCTACACCTTC,CSASDRSGYGYTF
TRBD2,TRBJ2-1,.,13,TRBV5-4,TGTGCCAGCAGCCCCGGGGGGGGCAATGAGCAGTTCTTC,CASSPGGGNEQFF
.,TRBJ2-1,.,15,TRBV5-1,TGCGCCAGCAGCTTGGGTGGAGGGAAGGACACGGAGCAGTTCTTC,CASSLGGGKDTEQFF
.,TRBJ2-2,.,16,TRBV7-7,TGTGCCAGCAGCCCCCACGGGGTAGAGAACACCGGGGAGCTGTTTTTT,CASSPHGVENTGELFF
TRBD1,TRBJ1-5,.,15,TRBV11-2,TGTGCCAGCAGCCGGGGACAGTCTAGCAATCAGCCCCAGCATTTT,CASSRGQSSNQPQHF
.,TRBJ1-5,.,16,TRBV5-5,TGTGCCAGCAGCTTGGCGGCCGGGACACAAAATCAGCCCCAGCATTTT,CASSLAAGTQNQPQHF
.,TRBJ1-6,many,14,TRBV10-3,TGTGCCATCAGTGATCGGGGGGCCTATTCACCCCTCCACTTT,CAISDRGAYSPLHF
TRBD2,TRBJ2-3,.,15,TRBV10-2,TGCGCCAGCAGCCCTCAGCGGGGGGGTCCCGATACGCAGTATTTT,CASSPQRGGPDTQYF
TRBD1,TRBJ1-5,.,15,TRBV19,TGTGCCAGTAGTATTGAGGGGGCCTACAATCAGCCCCAGCATTTT,CASSIEGAYNQPQHF
TRBD1,TRBJ1-5,.,17,TRBV27,TGTGCCAGCAGTCAGACCTCCGTCAGGGGGAACAATCAGCCCCAGCATTTT,CASSQTSVRGNNQPQHF
TRBD1,TRBJ1-1,.,16,TRBV7-9,TGTGCCAGCAGCTCTACTGACAGGGGGCATCAAACTGAAGCTTTCTTT,CASSSTDRGHQTEAFF
TRBD1,TRBJ2-3,few,15,TRBV7-3,TGTGCCAGCAGCTCCGACAGGGGGAAAACAGATACGCAGTATTTT,CASSSDRGKTDTQYF
TRBD2,TRBJ2-4,.,18,TRBV5-1,TGCGCCAGCAGCCTGACCGGGACGGGAGGCCTAGGCAAAAACATTCAGTACTTC,CASSLTGTGGLGKNIQYF
.,TRBJ2-2,once,15,TRBV7-9,TGTGCCAGCAGCTCCCTAGGACAGACCACCGGGGAGCTGTTTTTT,CASSSLGQTTGELFF
TRBD1,TRBJ1-1,.,14,TRBV6-5,TGTGCCAGCAGTTTCGACAGGGGACACACTGAAGCTTTCTTT,CASSFDRGHTEAFF
.,TRBJ1-2,.,11,TRBV10-3,TGTGCCATCATGAGCTCCTATGGCTACACCTTC,CAIMSSYGYTF
.,TRBJ2-6,.,15,TRBV6-5,TGTGCCAGCACGGTCGCGTCCTCTGGGGCCAACGTCCTGACTTTC,CASTVASSGANVLTF
TRBD1,TRBJ1-4,.,15,TRBV5-1,TGCGCCAGCAGGACGGGACAGATGATAAATGAAAAACTGTTTTTT,CASRTGQMINEKLFF
TRBD1,TRBJ1-1,.,14,TRBV6-5,TGTGCCAGCAGGCCGGGACAGGGGAACACTGAAGCTTTCTTT,CASRPGQGNTEAFF
.,TRBJ2-5,.,14,TRBV18,TGTGCCAGCTCACCGCCCGATGGACTAGAGACCCAGTACTTC,CASSPPDGLETQYF
TRBD2,TRBJ2-5,.,15,TRBV2,TGTGCCAGCAACCTGGGACTAGCGGGGAGAGAGACCCAGTACTTC,CASNLGLAGRETQYF
TRBD1,TRBJ2-6,.,15,TRBV4-2,TGTGCCAGTGGACAGGGAAGCTCTGGGGCCAACGTCCTGACTTTC,CASGQGSSGANVLTF
.,TRBJ2-2,.,14,TRBV30,TGTGCCTGGACCCCGGGACTCCGCACCGGGGAGCTGTTTTTT,CAWTPGLRTGELFF
TRBD1,TRBJ1-2,.,15,TRBV6-5,TGTGCCAGCAGTTCCTTCGTACAGGGGGCTGATGGCTACACCTTC,CASSSFVQGADGYTF